This TCR beta chain was captured in a study of a mutant IDH1 vaccine in newly diagnosed glioma. Study details: Among treated patients, 62.5% were male and about 40% female, and mean age was 40.4 years. Earlier treatment was radiotherapy, temozolomide, or both, with most getting both.

Study-wide results and caveats: Pseudoprogression seemed unrelated to changes in top peripheral T cell clonotypes.

The time point here: baseline, week 1 (first vaccination visit). The treatment: pre-vaccination baseline after standard-of-care therapy. As concerns this clone: Its antigen remains unknown.

Using immunoSEQ multiplex PCR, the repertoire was profiled, and TCRdb retains in-frame clones only, with some absent. This table holds 50,000 or so clones, about nine tenths found once. The CDR3 extends over 14 amino acids. Per the germline V gene, CDR1 is SGHAT and CDR2 is FQNNGV. J gave up 2 bases and V 2 bases, and 2 bases lay outside the gene matches. The specimen comprised PBMCs, sampled from a glioma patient treated with radiotherapy, temozolomide or both. The source of this sequence is a man aged 40-49 years with glioma. The gene calls are TRBV11-2 and TRBJ2-7; 8 bases map to TRBD2. The CDR3 sequence is CASSLRLAPYEQYF. DNA for the CDR3: TGTGCCAGCAGCTTACGACTAGCGCCCTACGAGCAGTACTTC.